This T cell receptor (beta chain) was recorded in a study of OX40 agonist ivuxolimab in advanced cancers. Study summary: The drug used for patients, ivuxolimab, was an agonistic anti-OX40 (CD134) antibody.

The CDR3 length is 15 residues. CDR1 and CDR2 from the germline V gene are MNHEY and SMNVEV (reference sequence). Losses at the gene ends were 8 bases for V and 9 bases for J; bases not matched to a gene: 10. With respect to this clone: Its antigen remains unknown.

Whole-study results and caveats: In the 0.1 to 3.0 mg/kg range, CD4+ and CD8+ blood T cells had expanded clonally by week 6. Some nonresponders likewise displayed low normalized T-cell clonal expansion.

The protocol was immunoSEQ multiplex PCR, while the TCRdb copy is restricted to in-frame clones and leaves out a portion. This table holds more than 9,500 clones, about 80% found once. The material was CD4+ or CD8+ T cells sorted from blood, obtained in a trial of the OX40 agonist ivuxolimab. This sequence originates from an adult with an advanced solid tumor such as melanoma, head and neck, liver or kidney cancer. V usage is TRBV27 and J usage is TRBJ2-1; 13 nucleotides align to TRBD2. The CDR3 nucleotides read TGTGCCAGCCTGTTGACTAGCGGGAGGCTAAGTGAGCAGTTCTTC. Protein sequence: CASLLTSGRLSEQFF.